One and the same sample provided the 5 T cell receptor beta chains below, sequenced in a study of T cell repertoires in cytomegalovirus infection. MiXCR, applied by TCRdb to the reads, yields one record per CDR3 protein. The sample has 370,000 or so distinct CDR3 sequences; about 35% are singletons. These receptors' antigens are unknown. The sample consisted of cultured PBMCs, taken from culture after CMV antigen stimulation. These TCRs come from a human donor in good health (CMV status not recorded). Some clones in this sample may be carry-over from other donors' samples.

CDR3 protein: CASLLDRGGIVRQPQHF. The CDR3 bases are TGTGCCAGCCTACTGGACAGGGGGGGGATAGTTCGCCAGCCCCAGCATTTT. The J gene is TRBJ1-5, the V gene TRBV28; 10 nucleotides line up with TRBD1. Germline CDR1 and CDR2: MDHEN and SYDVKM. The CDR3 sequence is 17 residues long. J lost 7 bases, V lost 8 bases, and 17 bases had no gene match.

Here the CDR3 DNA reads TGCGCCAGCAGTCTACGGGACAGGGAGCTCGTCTATGGCTACACCTTC. Its protein is CASSLRDRELVYGYTF. The rearrangement links TRBV23-1 to TRBJ1-2, with 9 nucleotides matching TRBD1. TRBV23-1 is classed as an ORF, of uncertain function. V lost 4 bases, J lost 4 bases, and 10 bases stayed unmatched. The CDR3 consists of 16 residues.

This clonotype came up a few times. V gene TRBV7-2 combines with J gene TRBJ1-1; D not certain. The ends were cut back, 5 bases at V and 0 bases at J, with 10 bases in the middle. Per the germline V gene, CDR1 is SGHTA and CDR2 is FQGNSA. This CDR3 is 14 amino acids long. Here the CDR3 reads CASSRASVNTEAFF. The CDR3 region has the DNA TGTGCCAGCAGCCGTGCGTCAGTGAACACTGAAGCTTTCTTT.

The chain recombines TRBV7-9 with TRBJ2-1; 8 bases map to TRBD2. This CDR3 has 15 residues. CDR1 and CDR2 (germline): SEHNR, FQNEAQ (reference sequence). J lost 4 bases, V lost 2 bases, and 4 bases had no gene match. CDR3 bases: TGTGCCAGCAGCTTACGGGGGGGCCCTTACAATGAGCAGTTCTTC. Its translation: CASSLRGGPYNEQFF.

The table lists this clonotype with a few counts. J is TRBJ2-7 and V is TRBV24-1; possibly TRBD1 for D (5 bases). The germline V gene has CDR1 KGHDR and CDR2 SFDVKD. The CDR3 contains 16 residues. V lost 1 base and J 2 bases, leaving 14 bases between the germline ends. The CDR3 loop reads CATSDFRQTTAYEQYV. The CDR3 region has the DNA TGTGCCACCAGTGATTTCCGACAGACAACAGCCTACGAGCAGTACGTC.